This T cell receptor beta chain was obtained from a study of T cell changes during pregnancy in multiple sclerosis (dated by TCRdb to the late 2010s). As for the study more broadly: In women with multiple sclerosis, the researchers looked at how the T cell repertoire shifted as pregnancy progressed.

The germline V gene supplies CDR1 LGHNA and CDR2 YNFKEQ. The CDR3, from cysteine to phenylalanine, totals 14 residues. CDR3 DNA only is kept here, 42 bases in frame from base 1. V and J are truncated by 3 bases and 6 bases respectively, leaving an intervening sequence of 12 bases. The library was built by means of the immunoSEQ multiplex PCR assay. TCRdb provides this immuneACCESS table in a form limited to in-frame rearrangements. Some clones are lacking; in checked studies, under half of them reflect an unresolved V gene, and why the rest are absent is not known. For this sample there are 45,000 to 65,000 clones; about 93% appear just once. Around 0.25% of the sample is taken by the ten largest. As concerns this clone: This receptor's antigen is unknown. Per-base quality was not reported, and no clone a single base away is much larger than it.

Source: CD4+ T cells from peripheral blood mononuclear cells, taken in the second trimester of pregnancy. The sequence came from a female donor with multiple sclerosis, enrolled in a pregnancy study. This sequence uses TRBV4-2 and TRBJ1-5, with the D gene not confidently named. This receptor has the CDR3 CASSHGEEGQPQHF. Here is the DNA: TGTGCCAGCAGCCATGGCGAGGAAGGTCAGCCCCAGCATTTT.